This T cell receptor (beta chain) was sequenced for a study of T cell clusters in autoimmune cytopenias. Each sample's input was around 250 ng genomic DNA, roughly 40,000 genome equivalents. TRB rearrangements were amplified by touch-down multiplex PCR with mixed TRB-A/B primers. Reanalyzing the multiplex PCR reads, TCRdb keeps one entry per CDR3 protein, without DNA. The ten most abundant clones cover 33% of a sample with 9,500 to 12,000 distinct CDR3 sequences. These records were also assigned to another study, of T cell repertoires in aging, cancer and after chemotherapy. That paper notes: The whole study produced a dataset of approximately 10 million TCR reads.

The sample consisted of peripheral blood. The receptor's source is a human donor in good health.

CDR3 amino acids: CASSLSERAYNEQFF. The rearrangement uses TRBV5-5 and TRBJ2-1; the D gene TCRdb calls, TRBD2, cannot be checked with no DNA. The CDR3 covers 15 residues. CDR1 SGHKS and CDR2 YYEKEE come from the germline V gene (reference sequence).